This record covers a single TCR beta chain. Its specificity is not known. This specimen comes from a study of T cell clonotyping in hematopoietic cell transplantation. Study-wide findings and caveats: Without cell sorting, CD4 versus CD8 contributions remain unresolved. Graft donor and pretransplant recipient Inverse Simpson Index values predicted broader posttransplant TCR diversity. Recipient TCR diversity dropped after transplant; expanded clonotypes rose from day 30 to 180.

TCRdb keeps only in-frame clones here, not all; method: immunoSEQ multiplex PCR. The table has more than 25,000 clones, 92% seen once; the top ten hold approximately 12%. The CDR3 length is 16 residues. Germline lookup yields CDR1 SGHAT and CDR2 FQNNGV. Deletions cut 0 bases from V and 6 bases from J, with 14 bases between. Samples: about 28 days before transplant, then days 30, 100 and 180 after. This material consisted of PBMCs, taken 100 days after allogeneic stem cell transplant. The rearrangement joins TRBV11-2 to TRBJ2-2; D call uncertain. The origin of this receptor is a female patient in her fifties who had an allogeneic stem cell transplant from a related donor, so the T cells may come from the graft donor. Some clones in this sample may be carry-over from other donors' samples. As DNA, the CDR3 is TGTGCCAGCAGCTTAGATAACTTACGGTTTTCCGGGGAGCTGTTTTTT. Its protein product is CASSLDNLRFSGELFF.